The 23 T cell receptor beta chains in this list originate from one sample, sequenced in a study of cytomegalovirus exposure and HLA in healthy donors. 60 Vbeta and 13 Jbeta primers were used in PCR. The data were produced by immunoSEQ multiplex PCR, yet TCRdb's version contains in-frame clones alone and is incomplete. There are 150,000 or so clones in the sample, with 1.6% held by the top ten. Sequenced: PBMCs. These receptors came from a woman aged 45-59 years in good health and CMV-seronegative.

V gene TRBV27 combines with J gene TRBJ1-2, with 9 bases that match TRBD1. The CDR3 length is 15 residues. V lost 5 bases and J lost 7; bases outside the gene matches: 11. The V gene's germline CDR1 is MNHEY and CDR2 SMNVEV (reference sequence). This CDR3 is CASSVDRGSKGGYTF. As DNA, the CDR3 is TGTGCCAGCAGTGTTGACAGGGGGTCGAAGGGTGGCTACACCTTC.

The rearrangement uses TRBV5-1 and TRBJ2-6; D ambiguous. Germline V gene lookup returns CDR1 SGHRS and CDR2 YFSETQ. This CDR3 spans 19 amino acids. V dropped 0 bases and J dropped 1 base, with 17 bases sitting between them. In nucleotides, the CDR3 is TGCGCCAGCAGCTTGGTAGCTTCGGCATCTAAATCTGGGGCCAACGTCCTGACTTTC. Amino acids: CASSLVASASKSGANVLTF.

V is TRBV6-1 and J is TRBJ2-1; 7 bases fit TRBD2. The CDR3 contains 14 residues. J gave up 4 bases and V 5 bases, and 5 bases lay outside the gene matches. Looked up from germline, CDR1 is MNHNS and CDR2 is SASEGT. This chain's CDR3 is CASSRLASYNEQFF. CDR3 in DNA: TGTGCCAGCAGTAGACTAGCATCTTACAATGAGCAGTTCTTC.

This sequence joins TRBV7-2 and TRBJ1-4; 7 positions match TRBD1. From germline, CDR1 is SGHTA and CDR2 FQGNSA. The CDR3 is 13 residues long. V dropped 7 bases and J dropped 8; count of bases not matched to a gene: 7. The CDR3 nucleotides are TGTGCCAGCACCCCAGGGGGAGTCGAAAAACTGTTTTTT. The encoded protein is CASTPGGVEKLFF.

The DNA for the CDR3 is TGTGCCAGCAGCCCGCCCACGGGGAACGAGCAGTACTTC. This sequence encodes CASSPPTGNEQYF. V and J are TRBV13 and TRBJ2-7; a possible D gene is TRBD2 (5 bases). Trimming removed 5 bases at V and 5 bases at J, with 13 bases between. In germline, CDR1 is PRHDT, CDR2 FYEKMQ (reference sequence). The CDR3 consists of 13 residues.

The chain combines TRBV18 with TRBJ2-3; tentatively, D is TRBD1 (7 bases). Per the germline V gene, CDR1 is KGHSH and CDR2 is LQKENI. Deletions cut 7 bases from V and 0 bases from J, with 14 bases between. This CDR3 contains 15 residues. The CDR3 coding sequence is TGTGCCAGCTGGGAACAGGGGACTAGCACAGATACGCAGTATTTT. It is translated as CASWEQGTSTDTQYF. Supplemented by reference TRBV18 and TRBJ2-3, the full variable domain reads NAGVMQNPRHLVRRRGQEARLRCSPMKGHSHVYWYRQLPEEGLKFMVYLQKENIIDESGMPKERFSAEFPKEGPSILRIQQVVRGDSAAYFCASWEQGTSTDTQYFGPGTRLTVL.

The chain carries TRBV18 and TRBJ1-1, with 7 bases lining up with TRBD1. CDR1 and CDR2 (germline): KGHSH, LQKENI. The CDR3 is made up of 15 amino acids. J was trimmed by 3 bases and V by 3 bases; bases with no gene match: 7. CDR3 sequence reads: CASSPADRQYTEAFF. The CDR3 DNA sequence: TGTGCCAGCTCACCCGCGGACAGGCAATACACTGAAGCTTTCTTT.

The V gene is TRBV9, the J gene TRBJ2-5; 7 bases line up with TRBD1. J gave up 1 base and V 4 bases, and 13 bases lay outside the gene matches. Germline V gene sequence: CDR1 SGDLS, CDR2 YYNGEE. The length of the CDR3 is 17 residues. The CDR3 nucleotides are TGTGCCAGCAGCTCCCGACAGGGTACATTCCCCCAAGAGACCCAGTACTTC. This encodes CASSSRQGTFPQETQYF.

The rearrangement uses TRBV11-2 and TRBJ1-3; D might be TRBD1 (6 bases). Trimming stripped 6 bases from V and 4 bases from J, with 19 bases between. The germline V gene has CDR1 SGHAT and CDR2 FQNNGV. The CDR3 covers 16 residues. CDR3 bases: TGTGCCAGCAGTCCCGCCCGGGGGGCTAGGGGAAACACCATATATTTT. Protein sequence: CASSPARGARGNTIYF.

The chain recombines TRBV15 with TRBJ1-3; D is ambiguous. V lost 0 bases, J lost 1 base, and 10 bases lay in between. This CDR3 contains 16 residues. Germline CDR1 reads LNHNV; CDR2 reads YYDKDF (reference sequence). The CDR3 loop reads CATSRDPRASGNTIYF. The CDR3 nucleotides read TGTGCCACCAGCAGAGATCCCCGAGCGTCTGGAAACACCATATATTTT.

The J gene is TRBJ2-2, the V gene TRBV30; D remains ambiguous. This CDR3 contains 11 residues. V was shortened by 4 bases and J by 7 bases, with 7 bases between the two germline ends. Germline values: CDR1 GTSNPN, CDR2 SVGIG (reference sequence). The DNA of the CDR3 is TGTGCCTGGAAGGAGTACGGGGAGCTGTTTTTT. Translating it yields CAWKEYGELFF.

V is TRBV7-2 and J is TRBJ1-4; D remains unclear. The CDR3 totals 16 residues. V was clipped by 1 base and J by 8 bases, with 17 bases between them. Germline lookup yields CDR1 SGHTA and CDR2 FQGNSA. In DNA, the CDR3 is TGTGCCAGCAGCTTAGTCGGGGTAGCTTCGAGGGAAAAACTGTTTTTT. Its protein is CASSLVGVASREKLFF.

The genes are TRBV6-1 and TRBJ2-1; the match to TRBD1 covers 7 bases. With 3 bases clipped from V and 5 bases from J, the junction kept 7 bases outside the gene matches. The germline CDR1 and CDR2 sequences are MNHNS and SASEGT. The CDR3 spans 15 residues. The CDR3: CASSERQGVNNEQFF. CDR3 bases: TGTGCCAGCAGTGAGAGACAGGGAGTGAACAATGAGCAGTTCTTC.

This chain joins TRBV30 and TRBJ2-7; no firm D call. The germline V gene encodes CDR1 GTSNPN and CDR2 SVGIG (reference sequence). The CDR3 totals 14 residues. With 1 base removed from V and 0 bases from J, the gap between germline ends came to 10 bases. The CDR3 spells CAWSDPHISYEQYF. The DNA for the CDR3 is TGTGCCTGGAGTGACCCCCACATCTCCTACGAGCAGTACTTC.

Here the CDR3 reads CASSYKDSNEKLFF. The CDR3 DNA follows: TGTGCCAGCAGTTACAAGGACTCTAATGAAAAACTGTTTTTT. J is TRBJ1-4 and V is TRBV6-5; no clear D. This CDR3 has 14 residues. Germline V gene lookup returns CDR1 MNHEY and CDR2 SVGAGI. Trimming took 2 bases from V and 3 from J, leaving 7 bases between them.

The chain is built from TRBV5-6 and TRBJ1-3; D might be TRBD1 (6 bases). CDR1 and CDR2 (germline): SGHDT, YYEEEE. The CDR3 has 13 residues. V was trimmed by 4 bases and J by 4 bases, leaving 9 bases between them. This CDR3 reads CASSHGGGNTIYF. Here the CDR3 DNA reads TGTGCCAGCAGCCATGGGGGCGGAAACACCATATATTTT.

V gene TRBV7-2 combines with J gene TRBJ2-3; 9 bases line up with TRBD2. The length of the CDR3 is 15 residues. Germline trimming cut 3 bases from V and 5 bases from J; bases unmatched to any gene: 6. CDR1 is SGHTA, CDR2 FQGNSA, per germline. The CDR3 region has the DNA TGTGCCAGCAGCTTTAGCGGGAGTGGTGGAGATACGCAGTATTTT. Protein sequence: CASSFSGSGGDTQYF. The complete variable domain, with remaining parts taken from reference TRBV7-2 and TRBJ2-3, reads GAGVSQSPSNKVTEKGKDVELRCDPISGHTALYWYRQSLGQGLEFLIYFQGNSAPDKSGLPSDRFSAERTGGSVSTLTIQRTQQEDSAVYLCASSFSGSGGDTQYFGPGTRLTVL.

The CDR3 region is CASSLGQASPLYSNQPQHF. The CDR3 DNA is TGTGCCAGCAGCTTGGGACAGGCGAGCCCCCTTTATAGCAATCAGCCCCAGCATTTT. The genes are TRBV5-5 and TRBJ1-5, with TRBD1 as a possible D gene (6 bases). V was pared by 0 bases and J by 0 bases, with 19 bases between. Per germline, CDR1 SGHKS and CDR2 YYEKEE (reference sequence). This CDR3 is 19 amino acids long.

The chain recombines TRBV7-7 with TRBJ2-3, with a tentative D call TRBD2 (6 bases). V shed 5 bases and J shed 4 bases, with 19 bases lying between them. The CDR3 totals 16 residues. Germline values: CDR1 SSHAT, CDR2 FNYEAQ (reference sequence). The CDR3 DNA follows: TGTGCCAGCAGCCTTGGAGCTGGGGGGATGGCAGATACGCAGTATTTT. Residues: CASSLGAGGMADTQYF. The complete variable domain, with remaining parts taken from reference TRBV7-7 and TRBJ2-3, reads GAGVSQSPRYKVTKRGQDVTLRCDPISSHATLYWYQQALGQGPEFLTYFNYEAQPDKSGLPSDRFSAERPEGSISTLTIQRTEQRDSAMYRCASSLGAGGMADTQYFGPGTRLTVL.

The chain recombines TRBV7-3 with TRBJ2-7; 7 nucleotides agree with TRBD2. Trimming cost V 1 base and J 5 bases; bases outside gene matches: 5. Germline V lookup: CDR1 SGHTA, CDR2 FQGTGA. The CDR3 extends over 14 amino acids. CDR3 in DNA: TGTGCCAGCAGCTTAAGCGGCGGGAGCAACGAGCAGTACTTC. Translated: CASSLSGGSNEQYF. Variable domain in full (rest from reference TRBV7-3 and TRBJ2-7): GAGVSQTPSNKVTEKGKYVELRCDPISGHTALYWYRQSLGQGPEFLIYFQGTGAADDSGLPNDRFFAVRPEGSVSTLKIQRTERGDSAVYLCASSLSGGSNEQYFGPGTRLTVT.

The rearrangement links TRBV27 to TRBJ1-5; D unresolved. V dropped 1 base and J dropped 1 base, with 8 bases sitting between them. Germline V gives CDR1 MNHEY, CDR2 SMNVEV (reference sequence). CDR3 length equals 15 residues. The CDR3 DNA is TGTGCCAGCAGTTTATACAGTGGGAGCAATCAGCCCCAGCATTTT. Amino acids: CASSLYSGSNQPQHF.

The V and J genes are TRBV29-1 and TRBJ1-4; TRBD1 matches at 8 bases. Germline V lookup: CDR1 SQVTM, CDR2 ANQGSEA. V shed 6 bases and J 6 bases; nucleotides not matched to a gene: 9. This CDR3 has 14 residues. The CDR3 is CSVKFDRGYEKLFF. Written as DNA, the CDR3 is TGCAGCGTGAAGTTCGACAGGGGTTATGAAAAACTGTTTTTT.

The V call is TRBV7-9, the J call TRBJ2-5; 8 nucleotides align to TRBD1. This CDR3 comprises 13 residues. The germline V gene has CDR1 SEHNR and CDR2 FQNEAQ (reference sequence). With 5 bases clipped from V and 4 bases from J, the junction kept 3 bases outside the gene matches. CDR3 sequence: CASSVGQGETQYF. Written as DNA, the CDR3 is TGTGCCAGCAGCGTAGGACAGGGAGAGACCCAGTACTTC. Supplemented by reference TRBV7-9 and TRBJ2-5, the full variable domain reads DTGVSQNPRHKITKRGQNVTFRCDPISEHNRLYWYRQTLGQGPEFLTYFQNEAQLEKSRLLSDRFSAERPKGSFSTLEIQRTEQGDSAMYLCASSVGQGETQYFGPGTRLLVL.